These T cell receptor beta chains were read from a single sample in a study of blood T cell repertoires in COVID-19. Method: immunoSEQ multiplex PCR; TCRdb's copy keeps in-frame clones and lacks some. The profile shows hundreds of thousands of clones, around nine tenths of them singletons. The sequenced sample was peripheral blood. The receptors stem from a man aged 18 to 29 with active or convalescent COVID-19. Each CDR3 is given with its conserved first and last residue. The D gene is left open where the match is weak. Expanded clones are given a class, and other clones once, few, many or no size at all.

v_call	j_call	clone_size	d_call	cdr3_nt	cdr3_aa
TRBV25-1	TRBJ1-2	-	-	TGTGCCAGCAGTCAGGGGTTGGGGAACTATGGCTACACCTTC	CASSQGLGNYGYTF
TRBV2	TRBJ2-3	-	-	TGTGCCAACACAATAACAGACAGACCAAACCATAGCACAGATACGCAGTATTTT	CANTITDRPNHSTDTQYF
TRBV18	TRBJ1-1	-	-	TGTGCCAGCTCACCACCGTCGCAGAGGGACACTGAAGCTTTCTTT	CASSPPSQRDTEAFF
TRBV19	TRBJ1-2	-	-	TGTGCCAGTAGTATAACAGACTATGGCTACACCTTC	CASSITDYGYTF
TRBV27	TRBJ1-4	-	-	TGTGCCAGCAGTTCCCGAAAGCATAATGAAAAACTGTTTTTT	CASSSRKHNEKLFF
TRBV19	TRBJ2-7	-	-	TGTGCCCGCCCCCGACTCCCGCTCTACGAGCAGTACTTC	CARPRLPLYEQYF
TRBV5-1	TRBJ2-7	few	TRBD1	TGCGCCAGCAAGGGCCGGGACAGGGGCCAGACGGGGAAAAGCTCCTACGAGCAGTACTTC	CASKGRDRGQTGKSSYEQYF
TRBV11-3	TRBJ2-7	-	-	TGTGCCAGCAGCTTTGGCGGGGCAGATCTCTACGAGCAGTACTTC	CASSFGGADLYEQYF
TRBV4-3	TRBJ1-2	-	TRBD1	TGCGCCAGCAGCCAAGGGGGGACAGGCGGCTACACCTTC	CASSQGGTGGYTF
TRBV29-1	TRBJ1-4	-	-	TGCAGCGTTGAAGATCCAGGTGAAAAACTGTTTTTT	CSVEDPGEKLFF
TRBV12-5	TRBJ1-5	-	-	TGTGCTAGTGTCCCCTCGGACAGATTATATCAGCCCCAGCATTTT	CASVPSDRLYQPQHF
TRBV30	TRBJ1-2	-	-	TGTGCCTGGAGTGTAGGGGGCTATGGCTACACCTTC	CAWSVGGYGYTF